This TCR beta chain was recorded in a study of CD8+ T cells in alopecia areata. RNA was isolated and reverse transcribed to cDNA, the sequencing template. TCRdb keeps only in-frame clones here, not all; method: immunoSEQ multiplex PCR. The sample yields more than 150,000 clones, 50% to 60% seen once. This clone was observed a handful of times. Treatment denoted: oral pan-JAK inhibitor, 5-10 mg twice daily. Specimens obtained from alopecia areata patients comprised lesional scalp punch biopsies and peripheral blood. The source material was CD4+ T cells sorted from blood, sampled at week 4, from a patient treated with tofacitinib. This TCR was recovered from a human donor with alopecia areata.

Written as DNA, the CDR3 is TGTGCCAGCTCACCACCGAGCGGCCGCCCGTATTTT. The encoded protein is CASSPPSGRPYF. This chain links TRBV18 with TRBJ2-3; tentative D call: TRBD2 (5 bases). The germline CDR1 and CDR2 sequences are KGHSH and LQKENI. The CDR3 contains 12 residues. V was shortened by 0 bases and J by 14 bases, with 12 bases between the two germline ends.